The subject of this entry is one T cell receptor (beta chain). Study members were between about 18 and 95 years old and lived in 20 to 30 US regions. Cohort assignment relied on participant-reported clinical history. Germline V lookup: CDR1 SQVTM, CDR2 ANQGSEA. Trimming pared 6 bases from V and 0 bases from J, leaving 11 bases between. CDR3 length: 13 residues. The record originates from a study of blood T cell repertoires in COVID-19. The table came from immunoSEQ multiplex PCR; TCRdb's copy has only in-frame clones and leaves some out. The sample includes about 350,000 clones, about 90% seen only once; the top ten take roughly 1%.

The V and J genes are TRBV29-1 and TRBJ1-1; perhaps TRBD1 as D (6 bases). The sample comprised PBMCs or T cells enriched from blood (not recorded which). The receptor was derived from a woman aged 30 to 39 who had recovered from COVID-19. CDR3 DNA: TGCAGCGTGCTACAGGGCATGAACACTGAAGCTTTCTTT. It codes for CSVLQGMNTEAFF. The full variable domain, completed using reference TRBV29-1 and TRBJ1-1, is SAVISQKPSRDICQRGTSLTIQCQVDSQVTMMFWYRQQPGQSLTLIATANQGSEATYESGFVIDKFPISRPNLTFSTLTVSNMSPEDSSIYLCSVLQGMNTEAFFGQGTRLTVV.